The rows below give T cell receptor beta chains drawn from one sample of a study of blood T cell repertoires in COVID-19. The method was immunoSEQ multiplex PCR; TCRdb's version includes in-frame clones alone and lacks a portion of them. The sample gives roughly 180,000 clones, roughly 80% of which show up once; about 5.8% is in the top ten. The source material was PBMCs or T cells enriched from blood (not recorded which). The receptors were gathered from a woman in her thirties or forties with acute COVID-19. The CDR3 runs from the conserved cysteine through the conserved F or W. The order of the fields is D gene, J gene, clone size, V gene, CDR3 protein, CDR3 DNA. The D gene is left open where the match is weak. A clone size is listed for some rows: how often the clone was seen (once, few, many), or a class if it is expanded.

D: NA; J: TRBJ2-2; size: NA; V: TRBV3-1/TRBV3-2; CDR3: CASSQEVAYAGELFF; DNA: TGTGCCAGCAGCCAAGAGGTCGCCTACGCTGGGGAGCTGTTTTTT
D: NA; J: TRBJ1-5; size: once; V: TRBV6-5; CDR3: CASSYSGGAGVQPQHF; DNA: TGTGCCAGCAGTTACAGCGGGGGGGCCGGTGTCCAGCCCCAGCATTTT
D: TRBD2; J: TRBJ2-3; size: once; V: TRBV5-1; CDR3: CASSFPGLATDTQYF; DNA: TGCGCCAGCAGCTTCCCGGGACTAGCGACAGATACGCAGTATTTT
D: NA; J: TRBJ1-2; size: NA; V: TRBV6-5; CDR3: CASSTKGKVDGYTF; DNA: TGTGCCAGCAGTACCAAGGGGAAAGTGGATGGCTACACCTTC
D: TRBD1; J: TRBJ1-3; size: few; V: TRBV6-1; CDR3: CASSARDRASGNTIYF; DNA: TGTGCCAGCAGTGCTAGGGACAGGGCCTCTGGAAACACCATATATTTT
D: TRBD1; J: TRBJ2-5; size: once; V: TRBV10-3; CDR3: CAISEFPGTGGAGEETQYF; DNA: TGTGCCATCAGTGAGTTTCCCGGGACAGGGGGCGCCGGAGAAGAGACCCAGTACTTC
D: TRBD1; J: TRBJ1-1; size: NA; V: TRBV5-1; CDR3: CASSGDRGWVTEAFF; DNA: TGCGCCAGCAGCGGGGACAGGGGCTGGGTCACTGAAGCTTTCTTT
D: NA; J: TRBJ2-5; size: NA; V: TRBV5-4; CDR3: CASSLSPAGVQETQYF; DNA: TGTGCCAGCAGCTTGTCGCCCGCGGGCGTCCAAGAGACCCAGTACTTC
D: TRBD2; J: TRBJ2-1; size: NA; V: TRBV27; CDR3: CASSLRLAGFNEQFF; DNA: TGTGCCAGCAGTTTGCGACTAGCGGGATTTAATGAGCAGTTCTTC
D: NA; J: TRBJ2-3; size: once; V: TRBV3-1/TRBV3-2; CDR3: CASRLSGTDTQYF; DNA: TGTGCCAGCAGACTTAGCGGCACAGATACGCAGTATTTT
D: NA; J: TRBJ1-4; size: NA; V: TRBV9; CDR3: CASSPGGGAEEKLFF; DNA: TGTGCCAGCAGCCCTGGGGGGGGCGCAGAGGAAAAACTGTTTTTT
D: TRBD1; J: TRBJ2-2; size: NA; V: TRBV11-3; CDR3: CASSLPKDRGGSGELFF; DNA: TGTGCCAGCAGCTTACCAAAGGACAGGGGAGGTTCCGGGGAGCTGTTTTTT
D: NA; J: TRBJ1-4; size: NA; V: TRBV6-1; CDR3: CASSEWGLREKLFF; DNA: TGTGCCAGCAGTGAATGGGGGCTGAGAGAAAAACTGTTTTTT
D: NA; J: TRBJ1-3; size: NA; V: TRBV5-6; CDR3: CASRIWQGLSGNTIYF; DNA: TGTGCCAGCAGGATTTGGCAGGGCCTCTCTGGAAACACCATATATTTT
D: NA; J: TRBJ1-5; size: NA; V: TRBV4-1; CDR3: CASSQERENSNQPQHF; DNA: TGCGCCAGCAGCCAAGAGCGGGAGAATAGCAATCAGCCCCAGCATTTT
D: TRBD1; J: TRBJ2-2; size: NA; V: TRBV5-8; CDR3: CASTNRGYTGELFF; DNA: TGTGCCAGCACTAACAGGGGGTACACCGGGGAGCTGTTTTTT
D: NA; J: TRBJ1-4; size: NA; V: TRBV21-1; CDR3: CASSKEGEATNEKLFF; DNA: TGTGCCAGCAGCAAAGAAGGGGAAGCAACTAATGAAAAACTGTTTTTT
D: NA; J: TRBJ2-2; size: NA; V: TRBV5-4; CDR3: CASSSALANTGELFF; DNA: TGTGCCAGCAGCTCAGCGCTCGCGAACACCGGGGAGCTGTTTTTT
D: TRBD1; J: TRBJ1-1; size: NA; V: TRBV11-2; CDR3: CASSSGDRANTEAFF; DNA: TGTGCCAGCAGCTCCGGGGACAGAGCGAACACTGAAGCTTTCTTT
D: NA; J: TRBJ1-2; size: NA; V: TRBV12-3/TRBV12-4; CDR3: CASSLGGPNGYTF; DNA: TGTGCCAGCAGCCTTGGGGGCCCTAATGGCTACACCTTC
D: TRBD1; J: TRBJ1-4; size: NA; V: TRBV6-5; CDR3: CASREPGGVGEKLFF; DNA: TGTGCCAGCAGAGAGCCAGGGGGCGTGGGAGAAAAACTGTTTTTT
D: TRBD2; J: TRBJ2-1; size: NA; V: TRBV19; CDR3: CASSMWGASGNYNEQFF; DNA: TGTGCCAGTAGTATGTGGGGGGCTAGCGGGAACTACAATGAGCAGTTCTTC
D: NA; J: TRBJ1-4; size: NA; V: TRBV7-9; CDR3: CASSPRAGQEKLFF; DNA: TGTGCCAGCAGCCCTAGGGCAGGGCAGGAAAAACTGTTTTTT
D: TRBD1; J: TRBJ1-1; size: few; V: TRBV24-1; CDR3: CATSGHDRGGTEAFF; DNA: TGTGCCACCAGTGGGCACGACAGGGGTGGGACTGAAGCTTTCTTT
D: TRBD2; J: TRBJ2-1; size: NA; V: TRBV7-8; CDR3: CASSLSGGSYNEQFF; DNA: TGTGCCAGCAGCTTAAGCGGGGGCTCATACAATGAGCAGTTCTTC
D: TRBD1; J: TRBJ1-5; size: NA; V: TRBV5-8; CDR3: CASSLDWTGNQPQHF; DNA: TGTGCCAGCAGCCTGGACTGGACAGGGAACCAGCCCCAGCATTTT